The present T cell receptor beta chain was sequenced within a study of blood T cell repertoires in COVID-19. The V gene lost 0 bases and the J gene lost 0 bases, with 4 bases spanning the gap. The CDR3 runs to 14 residues. Germline-derived CDR1 and CDR2 are SGHRS and YFSETQ. As originally analysed: Counts of nucleated cells, estimated from reference gene primer amplification, were obtained. Measured with immunoSEQ multiplex PCR; TCRdb has only the in-frame clones, and not every one. For V, J and clone size, that table is used; D and trimming come from the DNA. This sample has some 210,000 clones; about nine tenths occur once, and the top ten carry about 5%.

The sequence derives from a middle-aged woman with acute or convalescent COVID-19. The material sequenced was peripheral blood. The chain couples TRBV5-1 to TRBJ1-5; D gene ambiguous. The CDR3 sequence is CASSLGPSNQPQHF. CDR3 in DNA: TGCGCCAGCAGCTTGGGGCCTAGCAATCAGCCCCAGCATTTT.